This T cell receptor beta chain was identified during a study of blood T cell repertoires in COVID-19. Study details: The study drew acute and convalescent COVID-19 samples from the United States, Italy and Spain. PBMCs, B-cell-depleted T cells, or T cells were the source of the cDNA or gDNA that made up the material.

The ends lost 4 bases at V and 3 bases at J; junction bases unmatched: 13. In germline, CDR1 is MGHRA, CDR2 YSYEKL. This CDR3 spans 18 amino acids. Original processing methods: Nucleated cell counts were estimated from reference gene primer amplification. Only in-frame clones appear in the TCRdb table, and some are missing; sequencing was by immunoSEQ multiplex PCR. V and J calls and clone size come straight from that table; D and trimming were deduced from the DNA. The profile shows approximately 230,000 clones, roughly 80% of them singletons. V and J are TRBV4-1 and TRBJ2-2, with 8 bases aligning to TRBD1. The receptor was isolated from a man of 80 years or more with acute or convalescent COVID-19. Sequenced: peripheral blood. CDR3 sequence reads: CASSPRGTGGIDTGELFF. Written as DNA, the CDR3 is TGCGCCAGCAGCCCCCGGGGAACAGGGGGTATTGACACCGGGGAGCTGTTTTTT.